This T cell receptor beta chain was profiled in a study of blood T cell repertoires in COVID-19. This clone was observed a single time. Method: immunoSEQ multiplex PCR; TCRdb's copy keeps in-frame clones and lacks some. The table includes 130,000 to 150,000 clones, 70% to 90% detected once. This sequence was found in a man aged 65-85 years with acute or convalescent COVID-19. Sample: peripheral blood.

CDR3 DNA: TGTGCCAGCAGAGCAGGACAGGAAAATGAAAAACTGTTTTTT. Amino acids: CASRAGQENEKLFF. The rearrangement links TRBV28 to TRBJ1-4; the match to TRBD1 covers 7 bases. With 6 bases clipped from V and 5 bases from J, the junction kept 6 bases outside the gene matches. Germline assignment: CDR1 MDHEN and CDR2 SYDVKM. This CDR3 has 14 amino acids.